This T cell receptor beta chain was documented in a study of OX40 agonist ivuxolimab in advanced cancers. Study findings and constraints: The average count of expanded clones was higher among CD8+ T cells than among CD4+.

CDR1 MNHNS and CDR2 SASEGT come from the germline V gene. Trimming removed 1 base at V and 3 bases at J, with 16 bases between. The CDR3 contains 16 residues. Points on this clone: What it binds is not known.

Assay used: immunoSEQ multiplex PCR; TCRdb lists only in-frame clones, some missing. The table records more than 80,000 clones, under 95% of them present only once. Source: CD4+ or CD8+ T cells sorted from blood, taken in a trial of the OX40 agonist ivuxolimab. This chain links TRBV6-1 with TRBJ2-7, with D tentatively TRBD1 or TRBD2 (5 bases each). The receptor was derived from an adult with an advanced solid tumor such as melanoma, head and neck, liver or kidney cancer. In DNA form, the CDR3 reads TGTGCCAGCAGTGAAGGCGGGTGGGGCAGTCACTACGAGCAGTACGTC. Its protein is CASSEGGWGSHYEQYV.